This passage covers 17 T cell receptor beta chains from one sample sequenced in a study of human CD8 memory T cell subsets. UMI-labeled 5' RACE was the method by which TCR beta libraries were made. From the 5' RACE reads, TCRdb lists one entry per CDR3 protein and no DNA. Its clone listing holds roughly 4,000 distinct CDR3 sequences. Sequencing was performed on CD8+ T cells from PBMCs. These receptors came from a human donor in good health.

The chain uses TRBV4-2 and TRBJ2-2; checking the TCRdb D call of TRBD2 is not possible without DNA. CDR1 is LGHNA, CDR2 YNFKEQ, per germline. The CDR3 sequence is 15 residues long. This CDR3 is CASSQLAGDTGELFF.

This clonotype is labeled medium-sized based on frequency. The chain recombines TRBV7-8 with TRBJ1-5; TCRdb names TRBD1, which stays unverified in the absence of DNA. This CDR3 has 15 amino acids. Germline V lookup: CDR1 SGHVS, CDR2 FQNEAQ. The CDR3: CASSFGQVGGQPQHF.

This clonotype registers large by frequency. V is TRBV11-2 and J is TRBJ2-3; TCRdb calls TRBD1, which cannot be checked without DNA. CDR1 SGHAT and CDR2 FQNNGV come from the germline V gene. The CDR3 loop spans 14 amino acids. The CDR3 is CASSSFYTGARQYF. Full variable domain (outside the CDR3, taken from reference TRBV11-2 and TRBJ2-3): EAGVAQSPRYKIIEKRQSVAFWCNPISGHATLYWYQQILGQGPKLLIQFQNNGVVDDSQLPKDRFSAERLKGVDSTLKIQPAKLEDSAVYLCASSSFYTGARQYFGPGTRLTVL.

CDR3 amino acids: CSARGPGTSSIPGELFF. The chain recombines TRBV20-1 with TRBJ2-2; the D gene TCRdb calls, TRBD2, cannot be checked with no DNA. Germline loops: CDR1 DFQATT, CDR2 SNEGSKA (reference sequence). CDR3 size: 17 residues.

The gene calls are TRBV15 and TRBJ1-3. CDR3 size: 16 residues. CDR1 LNHNV and CDR2 YYDKDF come from the germline V gene (reference sequence). CDR3 sequence: CATSPSGPKSGNTIYF.

The chain has TRBV27 and TRBJ2-3; the D call from TCRdb, TRBD1, cannot be confirmed without DNA. Germline CDR1 reads MNHEY; CDR2 reads SMNVEV (reference sequence). The CDR3 runs to 16 residues. The CDR3: CASSYQPGTSTDTQYF.

Considering frequency, this clonotype is medium-sized (0.01 to 0.1%). The J gene is TRBJ1-5, the V gene TRBV20-1; TCRdb designates TRBD1, a call that cannot be tested without DNA. In germline, CDR1 is DFQATT, CDR2 SNEGSKA (reference sequence). This CDR3 is built from 15 residues. The CDR3 loop reads CSAREGGVENQPQHF.

The rearrangement joins TRBV12-3 or TRBV12-4 to TRBJ2-2. CDR3 size: 13 residues. CDR3 sequence reads: CASSLGQPGELFF.

By frequency, this clonotype registers medium-sized. The chain uses TRBV5-4 and TRBJ1-2. The germline V gene has CDR1 SGHNT and CDR2 YYREEE (reference sequence). The CDR3 consists of 14 residues. CDR3: CASSLPGSNYGYTF.

The chain links TRBV5-6 to TRBJ2-5; TCRdb returns TRBD1, unconfirmable since there is no DNA. Germline loops: CDR1 SGHDT, CDR2 YYEEEE. This CDR3 contains 15 residues. The CDR3 loop is CASSFVYGPEETQYF.

This chain joins TRBV3-1 and TRBJ2-5. Per the germline V gene, CDR1 is LGHDT and CDR2 is YNNKEL (reference sequence). This CDR3 spans 14 amino acids. The CDR3 protein is CASRENSPRETQYF.

The rearrangement uses TRBV6-4 and TRBJ2-1; TCRdb designates TRBD2, a call that cannot be tested without DNA. Germline V CDR1 and CDR2: MRHNA, SNTAGT. The CDR3 covers 14 residues. The CDR3 loop is CASSERGGHNEQFF.

The chain is built from TRBV13 and TRBJ2-7. This CDR3 contains 13 residues. The germline V gene has CDR1 PRHDT and CDR2 FYEKMQ (reference sequence). The CDR3 loop is CASSLGGNYEQYF.

This chain joins TRBV6-1 and TRBJ2-5. Germline V CDR1 and CDR2: MNHNS, SASEGT. The CDR3 totals 14 residues. This CDR3 is CASSENLDKETQYF.

The rearrangement links TRBV7-9 to TRBJ2-5; TCRdb selects TRBD1, and the lack of DNA leaves this call unchecked. Germline loops: CDR1 SEHNR, CDR2 FQNEAQ (reference sequence). The CDR3 covers 14 residues. CDR3 residues: CASRIPGRQETQYF.

The chain joins TRBV12-3 or TRBV12-4 to TRBJ2-3; TCRdb indicates TRBD1, and absent DNA this call remains unverified. The CDR3 contains 14 residues. The CDR3 loop is CASSLMGPSDTQYF.

Frequency places this clonotype as medium-sized. This chain connects TRBV19 to TRBJ1-5; the D gene TCRdb calls, TRBD1, cannot be checked with no DNA. Germline V gives CDR1 LNHDA, CDR2 SQIVND (reference sequence). CDR3 length equals 13 residues. CDR3 residues: CAGGAGGIQPQHF.